These T cell receptor beta chains were read from a single sample in a study of beta chain features in type 1 diabetes. Libraries were prepared by immunoSEQ multiplex PCR; TCRdb keeps only in-frame clonotypes and omits some of them. Of some 160,000 clones in the sample, roughly 9% were seen once. The sequenced material came from central memory CD4+ T cells from blood. Receptors originate from a woman aged 25 to 39 with type 1 diabetes. Each CDR3 is given with its conserved first and last residue. The D gene is left open where the match is weak. Size is omitted from some rows. Given values are once, few, many or a class for expanded clones.

cdr3_aa: CASSLQQGAETQYF; cdr3_nt: TGTGCCAGCAGCTTACAACAGGGGGCCGAGACCCAGTACTTC; v_call: TRBV7-9; j_call: TRBJ2-5; d_call: TRBD1; clone_size: many
cdr3_aa: CASSIAGGTYNEQFF; cdr3_nt: TGTGCCAGTAGTATTGCCGGAGGGACCTACAATGAGCAGTTCTTC; v_call: TRBV19; j_call: TRBJ2-1; d_call: NA; clone_size: NA
cdr3_aa: CASSFGDRNTIYF; cdr3_nt: TGTGCCAGCAGCTTCGGGGACAGGAACACCATATATTTT; v_call: TRBV7-9; j_call: TRBJ1-3; d_call: TRBD1; clone_size: few
cdr3_aa: CASSATSGSGDEQFF; cdr3_nt: TGTGCCAGCAGCGCTACTAGCGGGAGTGGCGATGAGCAGTTCTTC; v_call: TRBV9; j_call: TRBJ2-1; d_call: TRBD2; clone_size: NA
cdr3_aa: CASSLEGGNQPQHF; cdr3_nt: TGTGCCAGCAGCTTAGAAGGAGGCAATCAGCCCCAGCATTTT; v_call: TRBV7-9; j_call: TRBJ1-5; d_call: NA; clone_size: few
cdr3_aa: CASSHETGEGNQPQHF; cdr3_nt: TGTGCCAGCTCACATGAGACAGGGGAGGGCAATCAGCCCCAGCATTTT; v_call: TRBV18; j_call: TRBJ1-5; d_call: TRBD1; clone_size: NA
cdr3_aa: CASSLSGGRAFF; cdr3_nt: TGTGCCAGCAGTTTATCAGGGGGCCGGGCTTTCTTT; v_call: TRBV27; j_call: TRBJ1-1; d_call: TRBD1; clone_size: NA
cdr3_aa: CAARVHGYTF; cdr3_nt: TGCGCCGCCAGGGTTCATGGCTACACCTTC; v_call: TRBV23-1; j_call: TRBJ1-2; d_call: NA; clone_size: many
cdr3_aa: CASSSRDRGSYEQFF; cdr3_nt: TGTGCCAGCAGCTCCCGGGACAGGGGTTCTTATGAGCAGTTCTTC; v_call: TRBV9; j_call: TRBJ2-1; d_call: TRBD1; clone_size: few
cdr3_aa: CASSYLSGNEQFF; cdr3_nt: TGTGCCAGCAGCTACCTCAGCGGGAATGAGCAGTTCTTC; v_call: TRBV5-5; j_call: TRBJ2-1; d_call: NA; clone_size: NA